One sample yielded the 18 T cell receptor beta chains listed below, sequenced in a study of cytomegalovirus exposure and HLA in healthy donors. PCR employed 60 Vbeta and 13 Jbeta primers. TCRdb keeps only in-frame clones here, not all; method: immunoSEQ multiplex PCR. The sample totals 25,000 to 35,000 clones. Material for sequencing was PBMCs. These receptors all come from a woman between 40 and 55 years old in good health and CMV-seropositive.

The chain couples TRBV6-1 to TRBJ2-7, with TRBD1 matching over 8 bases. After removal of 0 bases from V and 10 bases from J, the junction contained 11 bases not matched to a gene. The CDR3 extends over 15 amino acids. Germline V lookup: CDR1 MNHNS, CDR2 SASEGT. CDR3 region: CASSEAIPGDRIQYF. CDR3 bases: TGTGCCAGCAGTGAAGCAATACCCGGGGACAGGATTCAGTACTTC.

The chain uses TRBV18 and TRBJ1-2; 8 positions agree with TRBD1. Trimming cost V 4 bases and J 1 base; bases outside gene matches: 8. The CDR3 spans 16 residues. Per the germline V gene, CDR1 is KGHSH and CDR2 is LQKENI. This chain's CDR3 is CASSLTGAIDNYGYTF. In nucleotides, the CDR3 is TGTGCCAGCTCACTGACAGGGGCCATTGATAACTATGGCTACACCTTC.

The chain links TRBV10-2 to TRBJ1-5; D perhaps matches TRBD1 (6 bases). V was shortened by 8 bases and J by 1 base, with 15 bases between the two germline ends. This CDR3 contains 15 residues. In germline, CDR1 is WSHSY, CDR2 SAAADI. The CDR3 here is CASRGTGGSNQPQHF. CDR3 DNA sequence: TGCGCCAGCCGCGGGACGGGGGGCAGCAATCAGCCCCAGCATTTT.

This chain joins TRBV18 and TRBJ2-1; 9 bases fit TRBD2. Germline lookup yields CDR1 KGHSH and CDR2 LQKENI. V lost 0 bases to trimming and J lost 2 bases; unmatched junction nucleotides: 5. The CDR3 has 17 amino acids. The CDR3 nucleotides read TGTGCCAGCTCACCACCTAGCGGGAGTGCCACCTACAATGAGCAGTTCTTC. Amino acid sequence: CASSPPSGSATYNEQFF.

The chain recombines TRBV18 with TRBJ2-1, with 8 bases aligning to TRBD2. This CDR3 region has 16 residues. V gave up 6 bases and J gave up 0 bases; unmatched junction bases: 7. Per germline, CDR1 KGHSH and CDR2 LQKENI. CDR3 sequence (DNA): TGTGCCAGCTCCACCTCCGGGACTAGCTCCTACAATGAGCAGTTCTTC. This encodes CASSTSGTSSYNEQFF.

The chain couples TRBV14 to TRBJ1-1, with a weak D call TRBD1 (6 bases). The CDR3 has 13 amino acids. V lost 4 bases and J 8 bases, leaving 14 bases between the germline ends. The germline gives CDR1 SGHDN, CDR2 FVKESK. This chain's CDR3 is CASSRRGGAEAFF. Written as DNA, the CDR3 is TGTGCCAGCAGCCGAAGGGGGGGGGCGGAAGCTTTCTTT. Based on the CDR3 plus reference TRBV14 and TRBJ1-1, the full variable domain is EAGVTQFPSHSVIEKGQTVTLRCDPISGHDNLYWYRRVMGKEIKFLLHFVKESKQDESGMPNNRFLAERTGGTYSTLKVQPAELEDSGVYFCASSRRGGAEAFFGQGTRLTVV.

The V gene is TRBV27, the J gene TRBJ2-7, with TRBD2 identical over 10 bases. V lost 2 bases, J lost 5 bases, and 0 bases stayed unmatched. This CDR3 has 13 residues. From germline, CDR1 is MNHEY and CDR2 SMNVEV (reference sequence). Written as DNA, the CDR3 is TGTGCCAGCAGTTTACTAGCGGGAGACGAGCAGTACTTC. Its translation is CASSLLAGDEQYF.

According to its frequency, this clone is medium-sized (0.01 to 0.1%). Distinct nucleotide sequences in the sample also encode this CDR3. The CDR3 region is CASSQFTGKGPPLHF. In DNA, the CDR3 is TGCGCCAGCAGCCAATTCACAGGGAAAGGTCCACCCCTCCACTTT. The chain combines TRBV4-3 with TRBJ1-6, with a tentative D call TRBD1 (6 bases). The CDR3 is 15 amino acids. The germline V gene encodes CDR1 LGHNA and CDR2 YSLEER. The germline V and J ends were trimmed by 2 bases and 11 bases, with 16 bases remaining between them.

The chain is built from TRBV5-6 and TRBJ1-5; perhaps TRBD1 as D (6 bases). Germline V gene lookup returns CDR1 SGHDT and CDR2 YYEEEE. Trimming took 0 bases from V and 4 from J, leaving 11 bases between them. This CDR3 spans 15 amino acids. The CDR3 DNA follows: TGTGCCAGCAGCTTGGGCCTACAGGGTAATCAGCCCCAGCATTTT. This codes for CASSLGLQGNQPQHF.

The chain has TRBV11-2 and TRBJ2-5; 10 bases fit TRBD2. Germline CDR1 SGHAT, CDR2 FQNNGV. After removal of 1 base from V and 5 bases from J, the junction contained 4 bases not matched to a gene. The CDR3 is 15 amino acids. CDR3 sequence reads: CASSLGAGGPETQYF. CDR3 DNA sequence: TGTGCCAGCAGCTTAGGAGCGGGAGGGCCGGAGACCCAGTACTTC.

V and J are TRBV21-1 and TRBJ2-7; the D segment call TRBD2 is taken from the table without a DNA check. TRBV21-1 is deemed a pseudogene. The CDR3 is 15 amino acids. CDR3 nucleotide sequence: TGTGCCAGCACTAATTATTGCGAGTTTGCCTACGAGCAGTACTTC. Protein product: CASTNYCEFAYEQYF.

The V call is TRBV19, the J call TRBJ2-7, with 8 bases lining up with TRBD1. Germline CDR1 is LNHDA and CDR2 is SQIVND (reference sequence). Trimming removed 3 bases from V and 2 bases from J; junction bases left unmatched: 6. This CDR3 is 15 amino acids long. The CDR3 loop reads CASSIPGQAAYEQYF. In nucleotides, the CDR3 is TGTGCCAGTAGTATCCCGGGACAGGCTGCCTACGAGCAGTACTTC.

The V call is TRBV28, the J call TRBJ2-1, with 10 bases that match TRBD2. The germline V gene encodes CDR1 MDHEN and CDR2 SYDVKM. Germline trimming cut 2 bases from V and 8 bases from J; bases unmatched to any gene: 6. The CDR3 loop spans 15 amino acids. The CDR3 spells CASSLNLAGAYEQFF. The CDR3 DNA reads TGTGCCAGCAGTTTAAACCTAGCGGGAGCGTATGAGCAGTTCTTC.

CDR3 protein: CASSDLDRVKEKLFF. The CDR3 nucleotides read TGTGCCAGCTCAGACCTGGACAGGGTGAAAGAAAAACTGTTTTTT. This rearrangement joins TRBV18 to TRBJ1-4; 8 bases are a match to TRBD1. The CDR3 is made up of 15 amino acids. Germline CDR1 KGHSH, CDR2 LQKENI. Losses at the gene ends were 5 bases for V and 8 bases for J; bases not matched to a gene: 10.

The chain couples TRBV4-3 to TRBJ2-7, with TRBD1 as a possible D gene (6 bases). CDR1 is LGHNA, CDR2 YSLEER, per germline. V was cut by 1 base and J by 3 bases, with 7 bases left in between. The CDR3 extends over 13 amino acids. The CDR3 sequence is CASSQAQGYEQYF. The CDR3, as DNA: TGCGCCAGCAGCCAAGCACAGGGCTACGAGCAGTACTTC.

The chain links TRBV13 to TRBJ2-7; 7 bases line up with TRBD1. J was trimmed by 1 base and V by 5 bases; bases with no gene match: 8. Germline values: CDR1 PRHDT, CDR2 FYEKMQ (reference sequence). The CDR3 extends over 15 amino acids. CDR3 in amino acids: CASSEFGTASYEQYF. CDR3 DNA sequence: TGTGCCAGCAGCGAATTCGGGACAGCTTCCTACGAGCAGTACTTC.

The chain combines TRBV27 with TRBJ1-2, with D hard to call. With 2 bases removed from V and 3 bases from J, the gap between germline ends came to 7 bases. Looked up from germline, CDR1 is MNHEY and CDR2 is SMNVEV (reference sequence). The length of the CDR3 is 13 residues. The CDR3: CASSLGGHYGYTF. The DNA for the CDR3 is TGTGCCAGCAGTTTAGGAGGACACTATGGCTACACCTTC.

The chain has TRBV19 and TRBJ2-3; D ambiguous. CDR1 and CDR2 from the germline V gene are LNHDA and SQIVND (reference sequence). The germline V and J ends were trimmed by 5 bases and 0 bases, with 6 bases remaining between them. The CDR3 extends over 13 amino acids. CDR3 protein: CASSLGSTDTQYF. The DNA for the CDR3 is TGTGCCAGTAGTCTCGGGAGCACAGATACGCAGTATTTT.